The clone carrying this T cell receptor beta chain was picked up a small number of times. Its antigen is currently unknown. The sample is drawn from a study of T cell repertoires in cytomegalovirus infection. Overall study results and limits: Ex vivo, HLA-C-restricted CMV-specific TCR beta clonotypes prevailed over the rest of the response. Using cumulative public TCR beta family frequency, the authors identified those who carried CMV together with the relevant HLA.

Each CDR3 protein is one row after TCRdb ran MiXCR on the reads. The data show 740,000 or so distinct CDR3 sequences, approximately 34% seen once. Germline V CDR1 and CDR2: MNHEY, SVGEGT. V was shortened by 11 bases and J by 1 base, with 9 bases between the two germline ends. The CDR3 covers 13 residues. This chain links TRBV6-2 or TRBV6-3 with TRBJ2-6; no clear D. This TCR derives from a human donor in good health (CMV status not recorded). Some clones in this sample may be carry-over from other donors' samples. The specimen sequenced was PBMCs. CDR3 sequence: CASVPSGANVLTF. CDR3 nucleotide sequence: TGTGCCTCCGTACCTTCTGGGGCCAACGTCCTGACTTTC.